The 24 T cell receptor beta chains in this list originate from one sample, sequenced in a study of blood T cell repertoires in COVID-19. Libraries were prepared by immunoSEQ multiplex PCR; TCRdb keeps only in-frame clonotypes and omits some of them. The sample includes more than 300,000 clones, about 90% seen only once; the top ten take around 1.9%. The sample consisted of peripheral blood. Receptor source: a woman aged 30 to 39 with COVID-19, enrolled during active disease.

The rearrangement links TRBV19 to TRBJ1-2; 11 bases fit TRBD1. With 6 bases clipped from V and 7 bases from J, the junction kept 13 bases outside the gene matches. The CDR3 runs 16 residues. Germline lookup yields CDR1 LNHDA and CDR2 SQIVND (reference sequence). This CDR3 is CASSPTTTGTGGGYTF. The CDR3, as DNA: TGTGCCAGTAGCCCAACTACCACTGGGACAGGGGGTGGCTACACCTTC. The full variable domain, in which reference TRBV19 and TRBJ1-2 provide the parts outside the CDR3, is DGGITQSPKYLFRKEGQNVTLSCEQNLNHDAMYWYRQDPGQGLRLIYYSQIVNDFQKGDIAEGYSVSREKKESFPLTVTSAQKNPTAFYLCASSPTTTGTGGGYTFGSGTRLTVV.

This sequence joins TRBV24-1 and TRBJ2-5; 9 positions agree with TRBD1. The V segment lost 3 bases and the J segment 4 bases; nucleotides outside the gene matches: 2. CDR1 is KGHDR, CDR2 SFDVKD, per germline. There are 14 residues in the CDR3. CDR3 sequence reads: CATSDHRGRETQYF. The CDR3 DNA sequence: TGTGCCACCAGTGATCACAGGGGGCGAGAGACCCAGTACTTC.

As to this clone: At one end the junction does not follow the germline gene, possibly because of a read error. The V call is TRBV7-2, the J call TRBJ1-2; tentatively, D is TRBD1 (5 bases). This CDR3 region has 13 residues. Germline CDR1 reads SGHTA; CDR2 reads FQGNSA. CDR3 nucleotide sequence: TGTGCCAGCAGCTTAATCGGCGCGGGGGTCATTAACTTC. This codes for CASSLIGAGVINF.

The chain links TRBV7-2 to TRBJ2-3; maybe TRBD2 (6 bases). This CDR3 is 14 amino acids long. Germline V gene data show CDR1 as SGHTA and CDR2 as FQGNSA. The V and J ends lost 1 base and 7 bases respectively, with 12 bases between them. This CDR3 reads CASSLGQRGNTQYF. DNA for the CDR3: TGTGCCAGCAGCTTAGGTCAACGGGGGAATACGCAGTATTTT.

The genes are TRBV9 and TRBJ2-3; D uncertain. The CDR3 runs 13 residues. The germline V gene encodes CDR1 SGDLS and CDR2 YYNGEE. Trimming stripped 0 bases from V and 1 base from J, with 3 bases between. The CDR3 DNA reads TGTGCCAGCAGCGTAGCGGGCACAGATACGCAGTATTTT. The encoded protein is CASSVAGTDTQYF.

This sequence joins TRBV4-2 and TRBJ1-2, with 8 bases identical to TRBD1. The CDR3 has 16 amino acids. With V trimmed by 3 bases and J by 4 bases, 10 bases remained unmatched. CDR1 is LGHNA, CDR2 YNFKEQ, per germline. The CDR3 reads CASSHRSGQGSYGYTF. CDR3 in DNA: TGTGCCAGCAGCCACAGATCTGGACAGGGATCCTATGGCTACACCTTC.

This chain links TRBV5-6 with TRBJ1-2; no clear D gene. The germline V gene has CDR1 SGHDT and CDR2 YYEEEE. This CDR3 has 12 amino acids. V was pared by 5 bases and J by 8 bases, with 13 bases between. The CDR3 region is CASSRRVRGYTF. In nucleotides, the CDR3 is TGTGCCAGCAGTAGGAGGGTCAGGGGCTACACCTTC.

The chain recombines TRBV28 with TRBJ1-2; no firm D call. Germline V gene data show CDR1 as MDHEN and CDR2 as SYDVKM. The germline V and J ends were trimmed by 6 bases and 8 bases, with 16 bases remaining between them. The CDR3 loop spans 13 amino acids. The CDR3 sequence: CASRSEWPTGYTF. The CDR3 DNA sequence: TGTGCCAGCAGGTCGGAGTGGCCTACCGGCTACACCTTC.

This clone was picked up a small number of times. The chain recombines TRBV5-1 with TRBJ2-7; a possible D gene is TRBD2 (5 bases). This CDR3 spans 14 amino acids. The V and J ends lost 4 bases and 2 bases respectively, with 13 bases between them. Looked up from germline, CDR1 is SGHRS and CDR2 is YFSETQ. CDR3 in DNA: TGCGCCAGCAGCCCCTCGGACGGGACCTACGAGCAGTACTTC. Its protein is CASSPSDGTYEQYF. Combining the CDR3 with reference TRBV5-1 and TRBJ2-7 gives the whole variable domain KAGVTQTPRYLIKTRGQQVTLSCSPISGHRSVSWYQQTPGQGLQFLFEYFSETQRNKGNFPGRFSGRQFSNSRSEMNVSTLELGDSALYLCASSPSDGTYEQYFGPGTRLTVT.

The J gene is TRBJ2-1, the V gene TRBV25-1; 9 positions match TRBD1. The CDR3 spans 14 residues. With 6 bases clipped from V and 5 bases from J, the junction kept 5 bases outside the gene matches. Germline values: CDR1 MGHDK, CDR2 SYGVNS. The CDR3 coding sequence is TGTGCCAGCAGGGGGACAGGGCTTAACAATGAGCAGTTCTTC. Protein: CASRGTGLNNEQFF.

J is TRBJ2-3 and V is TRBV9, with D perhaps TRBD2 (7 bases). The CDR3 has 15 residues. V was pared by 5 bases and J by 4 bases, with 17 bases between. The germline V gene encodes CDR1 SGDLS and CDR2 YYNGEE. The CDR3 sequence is CASSTNIGGPDTQYF. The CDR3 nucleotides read TGTGCCAGCAGTACCAACATCGGGGGGCCAGATACGCAGTATTTT.

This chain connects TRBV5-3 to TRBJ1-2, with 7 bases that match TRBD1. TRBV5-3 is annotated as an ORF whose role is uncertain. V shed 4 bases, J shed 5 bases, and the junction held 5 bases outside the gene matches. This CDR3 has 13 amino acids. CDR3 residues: CARSRQGEYGYTF. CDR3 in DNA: TGTGCCAGAAGCCGACAGGGAGAGTATGGCTACACCTTC.

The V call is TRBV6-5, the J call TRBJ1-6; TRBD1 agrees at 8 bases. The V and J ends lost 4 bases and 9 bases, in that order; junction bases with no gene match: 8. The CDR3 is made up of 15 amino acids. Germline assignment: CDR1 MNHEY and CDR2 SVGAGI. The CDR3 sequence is CASSLSDREASPLHF. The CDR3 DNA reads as TGTGCCAGCAGTTTATCGGACAGGGAAGCTTCACCCCTCCACTTT.

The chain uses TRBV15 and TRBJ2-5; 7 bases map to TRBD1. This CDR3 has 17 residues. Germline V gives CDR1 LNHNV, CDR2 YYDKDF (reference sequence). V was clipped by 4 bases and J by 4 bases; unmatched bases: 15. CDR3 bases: TGTGCCACCAGCACCTTGAGATGGACAGGACGGGGAGAGACCCAGTACTTC. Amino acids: CATSTLRWTGRGETQYF.

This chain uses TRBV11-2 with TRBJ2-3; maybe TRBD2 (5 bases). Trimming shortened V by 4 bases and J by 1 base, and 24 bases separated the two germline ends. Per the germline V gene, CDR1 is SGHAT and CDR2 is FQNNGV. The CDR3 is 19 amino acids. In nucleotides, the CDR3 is TGTGCCAGCAGCTCCCCTACACCCGTTCAGCCGCGGGGCACAGATACGCAGTATTTT. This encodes CASSSPTPVQPRGTDTQYF.

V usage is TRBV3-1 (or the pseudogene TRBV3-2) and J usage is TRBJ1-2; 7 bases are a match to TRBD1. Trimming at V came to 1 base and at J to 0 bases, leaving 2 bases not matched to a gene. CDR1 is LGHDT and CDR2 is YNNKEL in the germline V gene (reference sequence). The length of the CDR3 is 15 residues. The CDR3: CASSQGGTANYGYTF. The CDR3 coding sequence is TGTGCCAGCAGCCAAGGTGGGACAGCTAACTATGGCTACACCTTC.

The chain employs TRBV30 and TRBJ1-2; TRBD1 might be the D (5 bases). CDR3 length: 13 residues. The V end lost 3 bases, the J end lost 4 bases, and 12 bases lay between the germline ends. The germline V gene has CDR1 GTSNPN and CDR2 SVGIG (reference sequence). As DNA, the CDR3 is TGTGCCTGGAGGCTAGACAGAGTCTATGGCTACACCTTC. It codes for CAWRLDRVYGYTF.

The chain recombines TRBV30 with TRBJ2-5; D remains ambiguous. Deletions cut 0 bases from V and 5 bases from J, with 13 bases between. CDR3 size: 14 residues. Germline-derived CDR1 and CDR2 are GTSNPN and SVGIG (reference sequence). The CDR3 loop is CAWSVVLMRETQYF. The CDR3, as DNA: TGTGCCTGGAGTGTCGTCCTCATGAGGGAGACCCAGTACTTC.

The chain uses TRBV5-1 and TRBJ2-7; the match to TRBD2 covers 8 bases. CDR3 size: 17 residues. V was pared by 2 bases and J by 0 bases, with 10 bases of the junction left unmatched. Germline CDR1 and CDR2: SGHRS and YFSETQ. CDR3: CASSFASGFLSSYEQYF. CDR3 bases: TGCGCCAGCAGCTTTGCTAGCGGGTTCTTGAGCTCCTACGAGCAGTACTTC.

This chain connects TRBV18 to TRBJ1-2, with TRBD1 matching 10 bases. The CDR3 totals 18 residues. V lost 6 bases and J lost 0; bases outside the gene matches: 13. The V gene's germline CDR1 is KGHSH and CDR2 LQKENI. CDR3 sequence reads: CASSPNPGTGDPNYGYTF. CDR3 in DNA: TGTGCCAGCTCCCCAAATCCCGGGACAGGGGATCCTAACTATGGCTACACCTTC. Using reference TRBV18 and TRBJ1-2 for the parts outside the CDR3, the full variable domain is NAGVMQNPRHLVRRRGQEARLRCSPMKGHSHVYWYRQLPEEGLKFMVYLQKENIIDESGMPKERFSAEFPKEGPSILRIQQVVRGDSAAYFCASSPNPGTGDPNYGYTFGSGTRLTVV.

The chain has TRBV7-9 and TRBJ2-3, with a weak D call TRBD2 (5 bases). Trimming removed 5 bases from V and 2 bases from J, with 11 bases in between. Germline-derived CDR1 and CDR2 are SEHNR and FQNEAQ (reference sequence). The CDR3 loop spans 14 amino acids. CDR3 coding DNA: TGTGCCAGCAGCCCAACCGGGATCACAGATACGCAGTATTTT. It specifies CASSPTGITDTQYF.

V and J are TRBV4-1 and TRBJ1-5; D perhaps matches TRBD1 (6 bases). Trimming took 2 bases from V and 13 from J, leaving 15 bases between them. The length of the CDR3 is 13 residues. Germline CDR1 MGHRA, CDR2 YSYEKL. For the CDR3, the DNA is TGCGCCAGCAGCCAAACCCGGGGGGCTTCTCAGCATTTT. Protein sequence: CASSQTRGASQHF.

The CDR3 loop is CASSLTGIVGTEAFF. CDR3 in DNA: TGTGCCAGCAGCTTAACCGGGATCGTCGGCACTGAAGCTTTCTTT. The rearrangement uses TRBV7-9 and TRBJ1-1; D is unresolved. Germline V CDR1 and CDR2: SEHNR, FQNEAQ (reference sequence). Trimming shortened V by 2 bases and J by 4 bases, and 14 bases separated the two germline ends. The CDR3 is made up of 15 amino acids.

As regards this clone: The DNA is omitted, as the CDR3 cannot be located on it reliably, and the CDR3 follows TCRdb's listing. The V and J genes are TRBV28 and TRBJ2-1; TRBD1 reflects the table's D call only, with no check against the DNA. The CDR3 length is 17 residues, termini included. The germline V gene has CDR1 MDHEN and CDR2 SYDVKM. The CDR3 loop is CASWGQVSLGPNNEQFF.